This T cell receptor (beta chain) came from a study of cytomegalovirus exposure and HLA in healthy donors. Primers for the PCR totalled 60 Vbeta and 13 Jbeta. The repertoire was sequenced with immunoSEQ multiplex PCR; TCRdb's copy has only in-frame clones and lacks some. This sample has under 200,000 clones, with about 86% found just once. The material sequenced was PBMCs. The sequence derives from a woman aged 25 to 39 in good health and CMV-seronegative.

The CDR3 sequence: CASSQEVRQEYIYEQYF. Written as DNA, the CDR3 is TGCGCCAGCAGCCAAGAGGTTCGGCAGGAATACATCTACGAGCAGTACTTC. V and J are TRBV4-1 and TRBJ2-7, with unresolved D. V lost 0 bases to trimming and J lost 3 bases, with 18 bases between them. The CDR3 consists of 17 residues. From germline, CDR1 is MGHRA and CDR2 YSYEKL.